These 11 T cell receptor beta chains were sequenced from one sample in a study of memory CD4+ T cells and cytomegalovirus serostatus. Data came from immunoSEQ multiplex PCR; TCRdb stores just in-frame clones and leaves some out. There are under 50,000 clones in the sample; approximately 78% occur only once, and 0.94% lies in the top ten. The sort gate was single viable CD3+CD4+CD8-CD45RO+ cells for memory CD4+ T cells. What was sequenced was memory CD4+ T cells from blood. The receptors derive from an adult in good health and CMV-seronegative.

The chain is built from TRBV4-3 and TRBJ2-5, with D hard to call. The germline V gene encodes CDR1 LGHNA and CDR2 YSLEER. The CDR3 covers 14 residues. With 3 bases removed from V and 4 bases from J, the gap between germline ends came to 12 bases. CDR3 in DNA: TGCGCCAGCAGCCAGTATCTGATGGGAGAGACCCAGTACTTC. Its protein product is CASSQYLMGETQYF.

This rearrangement joins TRBV4-2 to TRBJ2-7; D gene unclear. Trimming took off 0 bases at V and 0 bases at J, with 9 bases between the two ends. The CDR3 totals 15 residues. Germline CDR1 is LGHNA and CDR2 is YNFKEQ. CDR3 sequence: CASSQDYPDSYEQYF. CDR3 DNA: TGTGCCAGCAGCCAAGATTACCCCGACTCCTACGAGCAGTACTTC.

The chain uses TRBV7-9 and TRBJ1-4; D call uncertain. The V end lost 2 bases, the J end lost 10 bases, and 5 bases lay between the germline ends. This CDR3 region has 11 residues. Germline values: CDR1 SEHNR, CDR2 FQNEAQ (reference sequence). The CDR3 bases are TGTGCCAGCAGCTTAAGCGGAAAACTGTTTTTT. It specifies CASSLSGKLFF.

V is TRBV7-3 and J is TRBJ1-1, with 7 bases lining up with TRBD1. The CDR3 runs to 14 residues. The trim removed 6 bases at V and 5 bases at J, leaving 9 bases unmatched. Germline V gives CDR1 SGHTA, CDR2 FQGTGA. In DNA form, the CDR3 reads TGTGCCAGCAGTCGCACAGGGGTAGGGACTGAAGCTTTCTTT. Translated, it gives CASSRTGVGTEAFF.

This sequence joins TRBV7-2 and TRBJ2-7; tentative D call: TRBD2 (7 bases). The V gene's germline CDR1 is SGHTA and CDR2 FQGNSA. The CDR3 runs 15 residues. Trimming shortened V by 2 bases and J by 3 bases, and 14 bases separated the two germline ends. The DNA of the CDR3 is TGTGCCAGCAGCTTATTCGGGGGGCCGGGCTACGAGCAGTACTTC. This translates into CASSLFGGPGYEQYF.

The chain recombines TRBV28 with TRBJ2-3, with D possibly matching TRBD1 (5 bases). CDR3 size: 15 residues. V lost 11 bases and J lost 0, with 18 bases in between. The germline V gene has CDR1 MDHEN and CDR2 SYDVKM. The CDR3, as DNA: TGTGCCTCATGGGGCCCCAGTTCTAGCACAGATACGCAGTATTTT. It is translated as CASWGPSSSTDTQYF.

This clone has a single count. This chain connects TRBV2 to TRBJ2-7, with TRBD1 as a possible D gene (6 bases). This CDR3 contains 13 residues. The germline V gene has CDR1 SNHLY and CDR2 FYNNEI. V was shortened by 8 bases and J by 0 bases, with 11 bases between the two germline ends. The CDR3 DNA follows: TGTGCCAGCGGCTACAGGGCCTCCTACGAGCAGTACTTC. It specifies CASGYRASYEQYF.

This chain connects TRBV5-8 to TRBJ1-4; no reliable D call. The germline V gene has CDR1 SGHTS and CDR2 YDEGEE. V shed 5 bases and J shed 8 bases, with 13 bases lying between them. This CDR3 has 13 amino acids. The CDR3 is CASSSDPREKLFF. The CDR3 DNA follows: TGTGCCAGCAGTTCGGACCCTAGGGAAAAACTGTTTTTT.

The gene calls are TRBV10-3 and TRBJ1-6, with D unclear. Trimming pared 8 bases from V and 7 bases from J, leaving 9 bases between. Germline V gene data show CDR1 as ENHRY and CDR2 as SYGVKD. The CDR3 is made up of 12 amino acids. In DNA, the CDR3 is TGTGCCATCGGGCGGGCAAATTCACCCCTCCACTTT. It encodes CAIGRANSPLHF.

This clone was detected a few times. The chain employs TRBV7-2 and TRBJ2-1, with TRBD2 matching 8 bases. V dropped 3 bases and J dropped 5; count of bases not matched to a gene: 12. Germline CDR1 is SGHTA and CDR2 is FQGNSA. This CDR3 contains 17 residues. The CDR3 sequence is CASSFGPGTRGHNEQFF. CDR3 sequence (DNA): TGTGCCAGCAGCTTCGGCCCCGGGACTAGGGGCCACAATGAGCAGTTCTTC.

The rearrangement links TRBV7-8 to TRBJ2-3, with TRBD2 identical over 8 bases. Germline values: CDR1 SGHVS, CDR2 FQNEAQ. The CDR3 has 15 amino acids. With V trimmed by 5 bases and J by 6 bases, 10 bases remained unmatched. The CDR3 spells CASSPEELAGDTQYF. The DNA for the CDR3 is TGTGCCAGCAGCCCGGAGGAGCTAGCGGGCGATACGCAGTATTTT.